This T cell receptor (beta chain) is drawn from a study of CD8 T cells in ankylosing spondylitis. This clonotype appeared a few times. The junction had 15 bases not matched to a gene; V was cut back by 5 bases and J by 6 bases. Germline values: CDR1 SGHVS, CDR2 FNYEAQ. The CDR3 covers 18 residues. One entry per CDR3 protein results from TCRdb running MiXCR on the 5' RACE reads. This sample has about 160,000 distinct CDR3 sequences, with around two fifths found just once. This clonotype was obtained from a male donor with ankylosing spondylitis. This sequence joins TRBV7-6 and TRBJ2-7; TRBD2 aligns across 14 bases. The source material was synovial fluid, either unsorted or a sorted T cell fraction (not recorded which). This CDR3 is CASSPTGLAGGMGFEQYF. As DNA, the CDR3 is TGTGCCAGCAGCCCAACAGGACTAGCGGGAGGAATGGGTTTCGAGCAGTACTTC.